This T cell receptor beta chain was sequenced for a study of blood T cell repertoires in COVID-19. Participant ages covered about 18 to 95 years across around 25 US areas. Cohort assignment relied on participant-reported clinical history. Each recovered donor of Cohort 3 presented with two negative PCRs, clearance, or symptom resolution. Trimming shortened V by 7 bases and J by 4 bases, and 20 bases separated the two germline ends. This CDR3 has 15 amino acids. Germline V CDR1 and CDR2: SGHRS, YFSETQ. Only in-frame clones appear in the TCRdb table, and some are missing; sequencing was by immunoSEQ multiplex PCR. There are 490,000 or so clones in the sample; less than 90% occur only once, and 6.5% to 8.5% lies in the top ten.

The gene calls are TRBV5-1 and TRBJ1-2; D unclear. Sequenced material: PBMCs or T cells enriched from blood (not recorded which). This sequence was found in an older woman who had recovered from COVID-19. The DNA of the CDR3 is TGCGCCAGCCGACCGGCCCCAGGTGAAAGCTATGGCTACACCTTC. It is translated as CASRPAPGESYGYTF.